This T cell receptor beta chain originates from a study of blood T cell repertoires in COVID-19. The study counted Cohort 3 donors as recovered given two negative PCRs, clearance, or symptom resolution. Germline-derived CDR1 and CDR2 are SQVTM and ANQGSEA. V gave up 4 bases and J gave up 10 bases, with 16 bases separating them. This CDR3 is built from 12 residues. In the authors' workflow: The authors estimated nucleated cell counts from reference gene primer amplification. Data came from immunoSEQ multiplex PCR; TCRdb stores just in-frame clones and leaves some out. V and J calls plus clone size are reproduced from that table; the DNA served to infer D and trimming. The sample lists around 250,000 clones, about 80% occurring once.

Sequencing used PBMCs or T cells enriched from blood (not recorded which). The sequence derives from a man in his forties who had recovered from COVID-19. The V call is TRBV29-1, the J call TRBJ1-1; no clear D gene. This CDR3 reads CSVVGLEGGAFF. CDR3 bases: TGCAGCGTTGTAGGGTTAGAGGGAGGAGCTTTCTTT.